A single sample is the source of the 13 T cell receptor beta chains below, sequenced in a study of prognosis after radiotherapy for stage I lung cancer. From genomic DNA, TCR beta CDR3 was amplified by two-round multiplex PCR. Every TRBV and TRBJ gene had its own specific primer in first-round PCR. Each CDR3 protein is one row after TCRdb ran MiXCR on the multiplex PCR reads. The data hold about 28,000 distinct CDR3 sequences, with roughly 46% observed a single time. Sample: PBMCs, taken before or after stereotactic body radiation therapy (not recorded which). The receptors were sampled from a donor aged 50 or older with non-small cell lung cancer.

There are many counts of this clonotype. The chain carries TRBV5-1 and TRBJ1-2, with D possibly TRBD1 on 6 matching bases. There are 14 residues in the CDR3. V gave up 0 bases and J gave up 3 bases, with 9 bases separating them. Germline V gives CDR1 SGHRS, CDR2 YFSETQ. CDR3 DNA sequence: TGCGCCAGCAGCTTGGCAGGGGAGGACTATGGCTACACCTTC. Translated, it gives CASSLAGEDYGYTF.

The table lists this clonotype with a few counts. The chain recombines TRBV6-2 or TRBV6-3 with TRBJ2-1; TRBD1 is a possible D gene (5 bases). Looked up from germline, CDR1 is MNHEY and CDR2 is SVGEGT. The V end lost 5 bases, the J end lost 9 bases, and 17 bases lay between the germline ends. The CDR3 consists of 14 residues. The DNA for the CDR3 is TGTGCCAGCAGTGAACCTCAGGGTTTCAGTGAGCAGTTCTTC. It codes for CASSEPQGFSEQFF.

This clonotype is labeled as medium-sized. The genes are TRBV11-3 and TRBJ1-3, with D perhaps matching TRBD1 (6 bases). The CDR3 runs 15 residues. Germline loops: CDR1 SGHNT, CDR2 YENEEA. Trimming pared 0 bases from V and 8 bases from J, leaving 14 bases between. The CDR3, as DNA: TGTGCCAGCAGCTTAGAGACCAGCAAGGGGGACACCATATATTTT. Translated, it gives CASSLETSKGDTIYF.

The chain has TRBV6-5 and TRBJ1-5; D unresolved. The V end lost 2 bases, the J end lost 3 bases, and 11 bases lay between the germline ends. Germline V lookup: CDR1 MNHEY, CDR2 SVGAGI. The CDR3 is 15 amino acids. CDR3 amino acids: CASSYGGQSNQPQHF. DNA for the CDR3: TGTGCCAGCAGTTACGGTGGCCAGTCCAATCAGCCCCAGCATTTT.

This clonotype appeared many times. The rearrangement links TRBV18 to TRBJ1-1; 8 nucleotides line up with TRBD1. Germline trimming cut 4 bases from V and 3 bases from J; bases unmatched to any gene: 10. This CDR3 spans 16 amino acids. Germline V gives CDR1 KGHSH, CDR2 LQKENI. The CDR3, as DNA: TGTGCCAGCTCACACCCAGGGGGCCCAGCGGACACTGAAGCTTTCTTT. Protein product: CASSHPGGPADTEAFF.

Comments on this clonotype: One base separates it from a far larger clone, so it is likely a read error. This chain uses TRBV6-4 with TRBJ2-7; D not certain. V shed 3 bases and J shed 4 bases, with 13 bases lying between them. Germline V lookup: CDR1 MRHNA, CDR2 SNTAGT. CDR3 length: 14 amino acids. The CDR3 loop is CASSEFVSQYEQYF. DNA for the CDR3: TGTGCCAGCAGTGAATTTGTCTCTCAATACGAGCAGTACTTC.

This clonotype was found many times. This rearrangement joins TRBV3-1 to TRBJ1-5; D is ambiguous. The CDR3 runs to 12 residues. Germline loops: CDR1 LGHDT, CDR2 YNNKEL (reference sequence). V was shortened by 2 bases and J by 9 bases, with 8 bases between the two germline ends. For the CDR3, the DNA is TGTGCCAGCAGCCAATATGGGCGGCCCCAGCATTTT. This codes for CASSQYGRPQHF.

The gene calls are TRBV4-1 and TRBJ2-5; TRBD2 matches 8 bases. The CDR3 runs to 15 residues. Germline CDR1 MGHRA, CDR2 YSYEKL. J was trimmed by 3 bases and V by 4 bases; bases with no gene match: 7. CDR3 DNA sequence: TGCGCCAGCAGCCCCCAGGGAGCGGGGGAAGAGACCCAGTACTTC. Protein: CASSPQGAGEETQYF.

The chain is built from TRBV6-9 and TRBJ2-2; D is perhaps TRBD2 (7 bases). Germline CDR1 reads MNHGY; CDR2 reads SVAAGI. The V gene lost 3 bases and the J gene lost 5 bases, with 19 bases spanning the gap. This CDR3 contains 17 residues. The CDR3 nucleotides are TGTGCCAGCAGTTACGCCCTTGCAGGGAGGGGGACCGGGGAGCTGTTTTTT. Translated: CASSYALAGRGTGELFF.

With regard to this clonotype: The junction differs from germline at one of its ends, possibly a read error. Written as DNA, the CDR3 is TGCAGTGCTCTGTGGCTCCGGGGGGGCACAGATACGCAGTACTTT. It specifies CSALWLRGGTDTQYF. The chain employs TRBV20-1 and TRBJ2-3, with 8 bases identical to TRBD2. Germline assignment: CDR1 DFQATT and CDR2 SNEGSKA (reference sequence). The CDR3 is made up of 15 amino acids.

Comments on this clonotype: The junction and the germline gene differ at one end; a read error may be behind it. The chain combines TRBV19 with TRBJ1-1; D is unclear. Per germline, CDR1 LNHDA and CDR2 SQIVND (reference sequence). CDR3 length: 12 residues. For the CDR3, the DNA is TGTGCCAGTAGTATAGAGGGTACTGAAGCTCTCTTT. Translating it yields CASSIEGTEALF.

In regard to this clonotype: A read error may explain this, as a much larger clone is one base away. The V and J genes are TRBV6-2 or TRBV6-3 and TRBJ2-7; D is unclear. From germline, CDR1 is MNHEY and CDR2 SVGEGT. CDR3 length: 14 amino acids. The CDR3 region has the DNA TGTGCCAGCAGTGAATTTGTCGCTAAATACGGGCAGTACTTC. This translates into CASSEFVAKYGQYF.

V and J are TRBV28 and TRBJ2-3, with 10 bases that match TRBD2. The ends lost 6 bases at V and 6 bases at J; junction bases unmatched: 9. The CDR3 covers 15 residues. The germline gives CDR1 MDHEN, CDR2 SYDVKM. CDR3 in amino acids: CASRVAGGSGDTQYF. CDR3 DNA sequence: TGTGCCAGCAGGGTAGCGGGGGGATCCGGGGATACGCAGTATTTT.